This TCR beta chain was sequenced for a study of blood T cell repertoires in COVID-19. The CDR3 loop spans 13 amino acids. Deletions cut 1 base from V and 8 bases from J, with 11 bases between. CDR1 and CDR2 from the germline V gene are GTSNPN and SVGIG (reference sequence). TCRdb's table, derived via immunoSEQ multiplex PCR, lists solely in-frame clones and lacks some. This table holds approximately 250,000 clones, approximately 88% found once. Sequenced: PBMCs or T cells enriched from blood (not recorded which). The chain joins TRBV30 to TRBJ1-4, with a possible D match to TRBD1 (5 bases). This sequence originates from a woman aged 40 to 50 with acute COVID-19. The DNA of the CDR3 is TGTGCCTGGAGTGCAGGGCGCCTAGAAAAACTGTTTTTT. Its translation is CAWSAGRLEKLFF.